A selection of T cell receptor beta chains follows, all from one sample in a study of tumor and adjacent non-tumor tissue in lung cancer. TCRdb itself ran the multiplex PCR reads through MiXCR, one entry per CDR3 protein. Of 70,000 or so distinct CDR3 sequences listed, around 60% are singletons. The specimen sequenced was lung tumor tissue. These receptors were obtained from a man aged 45-65 years with non-small cell lung cancer. CDR3s include the opening cysteine and the closing phenylalanine or tryptophan. The order of the fields is D gene, CDR3 length, clone size, J gene, V gene, CDR3 DNA, CDR3 protein. The D gene is left open where the match is weak. Size is stated for part of the rows, as once, few or many counts, or as a class when the clone is expanded.

D: NA
length: 15
size: many
J: TRBJ1-1
V: TRBV28
DNA: TGTGCCAGCAGTTCCCCTTCGGGAAGGGACACTGAAGCTTTCTTT
CDR3: CASSSPSGRDTEAFF

D: NA
length: 20
size: NA
J: TRBJ2-7
V: TRBV6-4
DNA: TGTGCCTGCAGTCCTCCTAAGCTCGGCGGGACTTATTCTCCCACTTACGATCAGTACTTC
CDR3: CACSPPKLGGTYSPTYDQYF

D: TRBD2
length: 18
size: NA
J: TRBJ2-5
V: TRBV14
DNA: TGTGTCAGCAGCCGCCTCCCTCGACTAGCGGGGATCCAAGAGACCCGGTACTTC
CDR3: CVSSRLPRLAGIQETRYF

D: NA
length: 12
size: once
J: TRBJ2-1
V: TRBV11-2
DNA: TGTGCCAGCAGCCCCCACTCGAATGAGCAGTTCTTC
CDR3: CASSPHSNEQFF

D: TRBD1
length: 15
size: many
J: TRBJ2-7
V: TRBV12-3/TRBV12-4
DNA: TGTGCCAGCAGTCTATCCGGGACAGGGCCGGAAGAGCAGTACTTC
CDR3: CASSLSGTGPEEQYF

D: NA
length: 14
size: NA
J: TRBJ2-3
V: TRBV29-1
DNA: TGCAGCGTTGAAAGGGCAGGGAGCACAGATAGGCAATATTTT
CDR3: CSVERAGSTDRQYF

D: NA
length: 11
size: NA
J: TRBJ2-1
V: TRBV6-1
DNA: TGTGCCAACAGTGCACAGGTCGAGCTGTTCTTC
CDR3: CANSAQVELFF

D: NA
length: 13
size: many
J: TRBJ2-5
V: TRBV5-1
DNA: TGCGCCAGCAGCTTACAGCCGCGGGAGACCCAGTACTTC
CDR3: CASSLQPRETQYF

D: NA
length: 13
size: NA
J: TRBJ2-1
V: TRBV29-1
DNA: TGCATCGTTGAGAAGCAGGGGAACATTGAGCAGTTCTTC
CDR3: CIVEKQGNIEQFF

D: NA
length: 16
size: NA
J: TRBJ2-6
V: TRBV7-9
DNA: TGTGCCAGCAGCCTACTGGGGGCCTCTGGGGCCAACGTCCCGACTTTC
CDR3: CASSLLGASGANVPTF

D: NA
length: 14
size: NA
J: TRBJ1-5
V: TRBV5-6
DNA: TGTGCCAGCTCCCAATGGGAGGAGAATCAGCCCCAGCATTTT
CDR3: CASSQWEENQPQHF

D: NA
length: 12
size: NA
J: TRBJ1-1
V: TRBV11-1
DNA: TGTGCCAGCAGCTTATCAGGGAGTGGAGCTTTCTTT
CDR3: CASSLSGSGAFF

D: NA
length: 13
size: NA
J: TRBJ1-1
V: TRBV29-1
DNA: TGCAGCGTTTGTTCAACACTTGGCACTGACGCTTTCTTT
CDR3: CSVCSTLGTDAFF

D: TRBD2
length: 15
size: NA
J: TRBJ2-7
V: TRBV7-2
DNA: TGTGCCAGCAGCTTAGGCCCGGGACTAGCGGGAGAGCAGTACTTC
CDR3: CASSLGPGLAGEQYF

D: TRBD2
length: 19
size: NA
J: TRBJ2-3
V: TRBV11-2
DNA: TGTGCCGGCAGCTTACTCTCCCTTTCGGTGGGAGGGTTGGCAGTTACGCAGTATTTT
CDR3: CAGSLLSLSVGGLAVTQYF

D: NA
length: 11
size: NA
J: TRBJ2-3
V: TRBV11-3
DNA: TGTGCCAGCACTGGTGGAGATACGCAGTATTTT
CDR3: CASTGGDTQYF

D: NA
length: 13
size: NA
J: TRBJ2-7
V: TRBV28
DNA: TGTGCCGCCAACCCCAGTATCGGCTACGAGCAGTACTTC
CDR3: CAANPSIGYEQYF

D: NA
length: 18
size: NA
J: TRBJ1-4
V: TRBV11-2
DNA: TGCGCCAGCGGCCAACCCGTTTGTGAACAGGGACTTAATGAAAAACTCTTTTTT
CDR3: CASGQPVCEQGLNEKLFF

D: NA
length: 14
size: few
J: TRBJ2-5
V: TRBV5-1
DNA: TGCGCCAGCAGCTCGGGACGGGTACAAGAGACCCAGTACTTC
CDR3: CASSSGRVQETQYF

D: TRBD2
length: 16
size: once
J: TRBJ2-3
V: TRBV11-2
DNA: TGTACCAGCGGCCCAGGGACTAGCGGGTTTGCTGATACGCAGTACTTT
CDR3: CTSGPGTSGFADTQYF

D: NA
length: 15
size: NA
J: TRBJ2-1
V: TRBV11-1
DNA: TGCGCAAGCAACCTCGAAGGGCGGTCCCGCGATGAGCAGTTCTTC
CDR3: CASNLEGRSRDEQFF

D: TRBD1
length: 18
size: NA
J: TRBJ2-6
V: TRBV12-3/TRBV12-4
DNA: TGTGCCAACAGTTTTGGACAGGCCACCAGCTCTGGGGCCAACGTCCTGACTTTC
CDR3: CANSFGQATSSGANVLTF

D: TRBD2
length: 19
size: once
J: TRBJ2-1
V: TRBV24-1
DNA: TGTGCCACCAGTGACCGTTGGGGTGAAAGCGGGAGCGCGATGAATGGGCAGTTCTTC
CDR3: CATSDRWGESGSAMNGQFF

D: TRBD1
length: 15
size: few
J: TRBJ2-1
V: TRBV5-1
DNA: TGCGCCAGCAGCTTGGAGGGACAGGGGCCTAATGAGCAGTTCTTC
CDR3: CASSLEGQGPNEQFF

D: TRBD1
length: 15
size: few
J: TRBJ2-2
V: TRBV2
DNA: TGTGCCAGCAAAGGGACAGGGGGGAACACCGGGGAGCTGTTTTTT
CDR3: CASKGTGGNTGELFF

D: TRBD1
length: 12
size: few
J: TRBJ1-1
V: TRBV28
DNA: TGTGCCAGCAGGCAGGGGGAGACTGAAGCTTTCTTT
CDR3: CASRQGETEAFF

D: TRBD1
length: 15
size: NA
J: TRBJ1-5
V: TRBV11-2
DNA: TGTGCCAGGAGCTTAGAGGACAGGGGGGGTCAGCCCCAACATTTT
CDR3: CARSLEDRGGQPQHF

D: TRBD1
length: 15
size: NA
J: TRBJ1-4
V: TRBV6-5
DNA: TGTGCCAGCAGTTATTCCCAGGGGGCTAATCAAAAACTGTTTTTT
CDR3: CASSYSQGANQKLFF

D: NA
length: 14
size: NA
J: TRBJ2-2
V: TRBV11-3
DNA: TGCACCAGCAGCCACAACATGCGGGGCGGGGAGCTGTTTTTT
CDR3: CTSSHNMRGGELFF

D: TRBD2
length: 13
size: few
J: TRBJ2-7
V: TRBV11-2
DNA: TGTGCCAGCAGCTCCGGGACTAGCGGGAAGGCCTTCTTC
CDR3: CASSSGTSGKAFF

D: NA
length: 16
size: NA
J: TRBJ2-3
V: TRBV15
DNA: TGTGCCACCAGCAGAGATCAGGGGCTAAGCCCAGATACGCAGTATTTT
CDR3: CATSRDQGLSPDTQYF

D: NA
length: 13
size: many
J: TRBJ1-2
V: TRBV20-1
DNA: TGCAGTGCTCTCCCTGACAGAGTGGGAGGCTACACCTTC
CDR3: CSALPDRVGGYTF

D: NA
length: 16
size: NA
J: TRBJ2-5
V: TRBV6-5
DNA: TGTGCCAGCAGTTGGACAGGGACTAGTGTGGGGGAGACCCAGTACTTC
CDR3: CASSWTGTSVGETQYF

D: NA
length: 14
size: NA
J: TRBJ1-1
V: TRBV11-2
DNA: TGTGCCAGCAGCTTTGGTGGGAAGAACACTGAAGCTTTCTTT
CDR3: CASSFGGKNTEAFF

D: NA
length: 15
size: NA
J: TRBJ2-6
V: TRBV18
DNA: TGTGCCAGCTCACCACCGTTGTCTGGGGCCAACGTCCTGACTTTC
CDR3: CASSPPLSGANVLTF